These 19 T cell receptor beta chains originate from one sample sequenced in a study of a mutant IDH1 vaccine in newly diagnosed glioma. TCRdb's copy holds only in-frame clones and misses some; the assay was immunoSEQ multiplex PCR. The sample includes 85,000 to 100,000 clones, roughly 78% of them seen just once. Regarding time point: baseline, week 1 (first vaccination visit). Treatment here: pre-vaccination baseline after standard-of-care therapy. This material consisted of PBMCs, taken from a glioma patient treated with radiotherapy, temozolomide or both. The receptors were sampled from a man aged 40-49 years with glioma.

The V call is TRBV6-1, the J call TRBJ1-2; tentatively, D is TRBD1 (5 bases). The ends were cut back, 4 bases at V and 0 bases at J, with 18 bases in the middle. CDR3 length: 17 amino acids. Germline V gene lookup returns CDR1 MNHNS and CDR2 SASEGT. CDR3 residues: CASSVGTALPSNYGYTF. The CDR3 coding sequence is TGTGCCAGCAGTGTTGGGACCGCCTTGCCGTCTAACTATGGCTACACCTTC.

The CDR3 DNA reads as TGCGCCAGCAGCCCGACCCAGAACTATGGCTACACCTTC. The encoded protein is CASSPTQNYGYTF. The chain couples TRBV4-1 to TRBJ1-2, with unresolved D. Germline V gives CDR1 MGHRA, CDR2 YSYEKL. This CDR3 has 13 amino acids. V was cut by 4 bases and J by 2 bases, with 8 bases left in between.

The rearrangement links TRBV14 to TRBJ1-2; 8 positions agree with TRBD1. The CDR3 contains 15 residues. Trimming at V came to 4 bases and at J to 5 bases, leaving 9 bases not matched to a gene. Germline values: CDR1 SGHDN, CDR2 FVKESK. The CDR3 loop is CASSPTRTGPYGYTF. In nucleotides, the CDR3 is TGTGCCAGCAGCCCCACCCGGACAGGGCCTTATGGCTACACCTTC.

V is TRBV6-5 and J is TRBJ2-2; TRBD1 aligns across 8 bases. V dropped 4 bases and J dropped 7; count of bases not matched to a gene: 5. Germline V gene data show CDR1 as MNHEY and CDR2 as SVGAGI. The CDR3 consists of 14 residues. The CDR3 spells CASSSTGGHGELFF. CDR3 bases: TGTGCCAGCAGTTCAACAGGGGGTCACGGGGAGCTGTTTTTT.

The chain recombines TRBV5-6 with TRBJ2-4, with no clear D. Germline loops: CDR1 SGHDT, CDR2 YYEEEE. The CDR3 is 13 residues long. Trimming pared 4 bases from V and 10 bases from J, leaving 15 bases between. CDR3: CASSGPPFSIQYF. The CDR3 DNA sequence: TGTGCCAGCAGCGGTCCTCCGTTTTCTATTCAGTACTTC.

This clone was seen a single time. The chain carries TRBV7-2 and TRBJ2-3, with D possibly TRBD2 on 5 matching bases. Trimming shortened V by 4 bases and J by 8 bases, and 13 bases separated the two germline ends. The CDR3 covers 13 residues. CDR1 is SGHTA and CDR2 is FQGNSA in the germline V gene. The CDR3 nucleotides read TGTGCCAGCAGCTCCGGGCCCGGAGGTACGCAGTATTTT. The encoded protein is CASSSGPGGTQYF. The whole variable domain, filled in from reference TRBV7-2 and TRBJ2-3, reads GAGVSQSPSNKVTEKGKDVELRCDPISGHTALYWYRQSLGQGLEFLIYFQGNSAPDKSGLPSDRFSAERTGGSVSTLTIQRTQQEDSAVYLCASSSGPGGTQYFGPGTRLTVL.

This rearrangement joins TRBV5-4 to TRBJ1-4, with D perhaps matching TRBD1 (6 bases). Germline V gene data show CDR1 as SGHNT and CDR2 as YYREEE (reference sequence). Trimming stripped 3 bases from V and 8 bases from J, with 14 bases between. This CDR3 is built from 14 residues. The CDR3 nucleotides read TGTGCCAGCAGCTGGGGGGCAGGGGACGAAAAACTGTTTTTT. It codes for CASSWGAGDEKLFF.

Notes on this clone: This may be a read error: a much more frequent sequence differs by one nucleotide. The chain is built from TRBV27 and TRBJ2-5, with D tentatively TRBD1 (6 bases). Trimming pared 2 bases from V and 5 bases from J, leaving 9 bases between. Germline V gene sequence: CDR1 MNHEY, CDR2 SMNVEV (reference sequence). This CDR3 contains 13 residues. In nucleotides, the CDR3 is TGTGCCAGCAGTTTAGGGGGCGGTGAGACCCAGTACTTC. The encoded protein is CASSLGGGETQYF.

This chain connects TRBV28 to TRBJ1-1; possibly TRBD1 for D (6 bases). The germline V gene has CDR1 MDHEN and CDR2 SYDVKM. V was clipped by 6 bases and J by 6 bases, with 23 bases between them. The CDR3 runs to 16 residues. CDR3 residues: CASRPPTGQMAPEAFF. The CDR3 DNA is TGTGCCAGCAGGCCTCCCACGGGACAAATGGCACCTGAAGCTTTCTTT. Based on the CDR3 plus reference TRBV28 and TRBJ1-1, the full variable domain is DVKVTQSSRYLVKRTGEKVFLECVQDMDHENMFWYRQDPGLGLRLIYFSYDVKMKEKGDIPEGYSVSREKKERFSLILESASTNQTSMYLCASRPPTGQMAPEAFFGQGTRLTVV.

The rearrangement uses TRBV10-3 and TRBJ2-5; the D is unclear. Deletions cut 2 bases from V and 2 bases from J, with 6 bases between. Germline CDR1 is ENHRY and CDR2 is SYGVKD. The CDR3 has 13 residues. CDR3 region: CAISEISQETQYF. The CDR3 nucleotides are TGTGCCATCAGTGAGATATCTCAAGAGACCCAGTACTTC.

V gene TRBV2 combines with J gene TRBJ1-2; D remains unclear. Trimming pared 0 bases from V and 7 bases from J, leaving 15 bases between. Germline V gene lookup returns CDR1 SNHLY and CDR2 FYNNEI. The CDR3 has 15 amino acids. CDR3 DNA: TGTGCCAGCAGTGAAGCGTCTATTCAAGGAGGTGGCTACACCTTC. This sequence encodes CASSEASIQGGGYTF.

The chain joins TRBV4-3 to TRBJ1-2; the D is unclear. CDR3 length: 17 residues. Germline V gene sequence: CDR1 LGHNA, CDR2 YSLEER. Trimming shortened V by 1 base and J by 0 bases, and 15 bases separated the two germline ends. CDR3 in amino acids: CASSQARTTAANYGYTF. The CDR3 region has the DNA TGCGCCAGCAGCCAAGCAAGGACGACGGCAGCTAACTATGGCTACACCTTC.

The chain couples TRBV19 to TRBJ1-6, with a possible D match to TRBD1 (6 bases). CDR3 size: 13 residues. V was clipped by 7 bases and J by 6 bases, with 10 bases between them. In germline, CDR1 is LNHDA, CDR2 SQIVND (reference sequence). CDR3 sequence: CASMGALNSPLHF. Written as DNA, the CDR3 is TGTGCCAGTATGGGGGCACTTAATTCACCCCTCCACTTT.

This chain joins TRBV18 and TRBJ2-3, with D possibly TRBD2 on 6 matching bases. With 2 bases removed from V and 1 base from J, the gap between germline ends came to 7 bases. The CDR3 is 14 amino acids. CDR1 and CDR2 (germline): KGHSH, LQKENI. In DNA form, the CDR3 reads TGTGCCAGCTCACCAATAGCGGGCACAGATACGCAGTATTTT. Protein sequence: CASSPIAGTDTQYF.

V gene TRBV6-1 combines with J gene TRBJ2-7, with 7 positions matching TRBD1. Germline CDR1 MNHNS, CDR2 SASEGT. The J segment lost 6 bases and the V segment lost 1 base, leaving 15 bases of the junction unmatched. The CDR3 extends over 17 amino acids. The CDR3 loop is CASSEDLRLTGRSEQYF. CDR3 coding DNA: TGTGCCAGCAGTGAAGACCTCCGGTTGACAGGGCGCTCCGAGCAGTACTTC.

The V and J genes are TRBV6-5 and TRBJ2-3; tentatively, D is TRBD1 or TRBD2 (5 bases each). Germline CDR1 is MNHEY and CDR2 is SVGAGI. This CDR3 is 15 amino acids long. V was pared by 5 bases and J by 0 bases, with 12 bases between. The chain's CDR3 is CASSPYGASTDTQYF. The CDR3 coding sequence is TGTGCCAGCAGTCCCTACGGGGCTAGCACAGATACGCAGTATTTT.

The V and J genes are TRBV29-1 and TRBJ1-5; D is unclear. The CDR3 sequence is 12 residues long. Trimming took 5 bases from V and 5 from J, leaving 10 bases between them. Germline V lookup: CDR1 SQVTM, CDR2 ANQGSEA. CDR3 sequence (DNA): TGCAGCGTTAAGAAAGCTGATCAGCCCCAGCATTTT. This encodes CSVKKADQPQHF.

This chain uses TRBV10-1 with TRBJ2-5; D is ambiguous. The CDR3 covers 12 residues. Germline V lookup: CDR1 WNHNN, CDR2 SYGVQD (reference sequence). Trimming pared 1 base from V and 4 bases from J, leaving 4 bases between. The CDR3 DNA reads as TGCGCCAGCAGTGAGTGGGGAGAGACCCAGTACTTC. Amino acid sequence: CASSEWGETQYF.

The chain uses TRBV9 and TRBJ2-5, with D unclear. The CDR3 length is 13 residues. Germline V lookup: CDR1 SGDLS, CDR2 YYNGEE. V lost 4 bases and J 7 bases, leaving 14 bases between the germline ends. CDR3 protein: CASSSLGSGTQYF. CDR3 DNA: TGTGCCAGCAGCTCTTTGGGATCAGGGACCCAGTACTTC.